Reported below is one T cell receptor beta chain. Using immunoSEQ multiplex PCR, the repertoire was profiled, and TCRdb retains in-frame clones only, with some absent. The data hold just under 350,000 clones, with almost 90% observed a single time. Trimming at V came to 1 base and at J to 4 bases, leaving 4 bases not matched to a gene. This CDR3 spans 15 amino acids. Looked up from germline, CDR1 is PRHDT and CDR2 is FYEKMQ (reference sequence). These data originate in a study of blood T cell repertoires in COVID-19. On the study more broadly: T cells, B-cell-depleted T cells, or PBMCs provided the cDNA or gDNA that served as material.

The sequencing input was peripheral blood. The sequence derives from a woman aged 70-85 years with COVID-19, enrolled during active disease. This sequence joins TRBV13 and TRBJ1-1; 9 bases line up with TRBD1. CDR3 in amino acids: CASSLEGTGSTEAFF. CDR3 nucleotide sequence: TGTGCCAGCAGCTTAGAGGGGACAGGGTCCACTGAAGCTTTCTTT.